This T cell receptor beta chain is drawn from a study of blood T cell repertoires in COVID-19. Across 20 to 25 US areas, participants ranged in age from 18 to 89 years. Profiled with immunoSEQ multiplex PCR; TCRdb holds only in-frame clones, not every one. The sample shows hundreds of thousands of clones, 90% of them seen only once. Sequencing used PBMCs or T cells enriched from blood (not recorded which). The receptor was isolated from a woman in her late teens or twenties with acute COVID-19.

CDR3 residues: CASSARFSRDSDKSGNTIYF. CDR3 sequence (DNA): TGCGCCAGCAGCGCCCGCTTCTCCCGGGACTCAGACAAATCTGGAAACACCATATATTTT. V gene TRBV4-1 combines with J gene TRBJ1-3; D possibly corresponds to TRBD1 (5 bases). CDR1 is MGHRA and CDR2 is YSYEKL in the germline V gene. This CDR3 region has 20 residues. V lost 5 bases and J lost 1, with 27 bases in between.